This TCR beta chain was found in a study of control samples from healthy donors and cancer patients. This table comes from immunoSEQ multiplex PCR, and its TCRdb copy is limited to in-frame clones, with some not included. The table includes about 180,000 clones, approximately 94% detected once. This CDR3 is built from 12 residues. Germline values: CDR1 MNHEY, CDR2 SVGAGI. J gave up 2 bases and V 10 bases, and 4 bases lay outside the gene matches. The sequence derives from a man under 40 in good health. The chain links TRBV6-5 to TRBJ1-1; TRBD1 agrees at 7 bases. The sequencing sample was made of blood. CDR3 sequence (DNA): TGTGCCACCCGACAGGGTAACACTGAAGCTTTCTTT. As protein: CATRQGNTEAFF.